This note documents a single T cell receptor (beta chain) sequence. Antigen specificity is unknown. This record belongs to a study of CD8 T cells in Susac syndrome. Reverse transcription of roughly 0.45 to 1 ug RNA used random hexamers. immunoSEQ multiplex PCR amplified TCR beta CDR3 across 54 Vbeta, 13 Jbeta. TCRdb used MiXCR to reprocess the immunoSEQ multiplex PCR reads, holding one entry per CDR3 protein. The sample lists approximately 300,000 distinct CDR3 sequences, approximately 85% occurring once. TCR beta from blood CD8+ and CD4+ T cells was sequenced. Germline assignment: CDR1 MNHGY and CDR2 SVAAGI. V shed 6 bases, J shed 5 bases, and the junction held 10 bases outside the gene matches. The CDR3 consists of 14 residues. General study findings and limits: In its TCR sequencing and HLA analysis, the study acknowledged that the number of individuals was relatively small.

Sample: CD8+ T cells from PBMCs. The chain combines TRBV6-9 with TRBJ2-7, with 7 bases identical to TRBD2. This sequence was found in a human donor with multiple sclerosis. Written as DNA, the CDR3 is TGTGCCAGCAGCCCCCCTGGGGGAGGGAACGAGCAGTACTTC. Protein product: CASSPPGGGNEQYF.